This T cell receptor (beta chain) was observed in a study of T cells in Graves' hyperthyroidism and ophthalmopathy (dated by TCRdb to the late 2010s). General notes on the study: Peripheral blood samples were taken at the time of initial diagnosis, prior to any treatment. To identify distinguishing TCR V-J signatures, a discovery cohort of about a hundred patients was used, comprising 40 to 45 with Graves' ophthalmopathy and about 59 with stable Graves' hyperthyroidism. Whether ophthalmopathy could be predicted prospectively was tested in an independent validation cohort made up of roughly 19 hyperthyroidism patients plus 17 patients who later progressed to ophthalmopathy. The roughly 100 discovery patients were randomly split 7:3 into training and test sets. Thyroid tissue and blood T-cell repertoires from several Graves' hyperthyroidism patients were also compared in the study. After blood sampling, hyperthyroidism patients were treated with methimazole at a starting dose of 30 mg daily, and ophthalmopathy patients were treated with high-dose intravenous methylprednisolone. TCR Vbeta CDR3 sequencing of roughly 140 peripheral blood samples (43 ophthalmopathy, 75 to 85 hyperthyroidism and some 17 progressor patients) is reported in the paper. Study-level results and caveats: A model built on a 13 V-J signature distinguished ophthalmopathy from stable hyperthyroidism, reaching 85% to 90% sensitivity and approximately 83% specificity in cross-validation and 80%/75% in testing. Most expanded thyroid clonotypes (frequency above 0.001) were also detected in blood, a finding suggesting that blood repertoires may reflect thyroid immune responses. No statistical method was used to fix the sample size in advance, and group allocation was not hidden from the investigators. In validation, progression to ophthalmopathy was predicted by the model with approximately 67% sensitivity and roughly 76% specificity, a median of about 6.8 months before onset.

Amplification of TCR beta CDR3 regions was carried out from RNA transcripts. For the first round of RT-PCR on the TCR CDR3, the HTBI primer set was used together with the Qiagen OneStep RT-PCR kit. The libraries were constructed in a second round of multiplex PCR and then size-selected and purified. The libraries were sequenced on an Illumina HiSeq2000 using paired-end 100 bp reads. Per the source publication's procedure: SOAPnuke was used to process the raw data, with reads discarded if the reads contained adapters or uncalled bases, had a mean Phred below 15, or lacked an exact constant-primer or identifier match. High-quality paired reads were merged using COPE v1.2.5, and each unique nucleotide sequence was defined as a clonotype. Clonotypes were aligned to IMGT TRBV, TRBD and TRBJ reference segments using MiTCR v1.1. The analysis included only V-J combinations with a frequency above 0.0001, which together covered around 99% of the repertoires. A TCS score was defined as the ratio of F50 (clonal expansion) to E x V (chaos), with BLOSUM62-based TCRdist applied between CDR3 peptides within each V-J. Welch's t-statistics and random forest reduced around 550 V-J features to 13, which were used in a naive Bayes classifier (R e1071). The public reads were reprocessed in TCRdb via fastp at Q25 and MiXCR, keeping in-frame beta chains. Identical CDR3 proteins give one entry, which carries the most common genes and DNA. What appears here as the V and J calls and clone size reflects TCRdb's work, not the paper's. This sample comprises roughly 500,000 distinct CDR3 sequences, about 16% of them detected only once. The top ten clones comprise 25% to 30% of the sample.

Turning to this clonotype: What this receptor recognizes is not known. No much larger clone is present one base from it, and per-base qualities are unavailable.

Unmatched junction bases come to 17, with V trimmed by 8 bases and J by 3 bases. The germline V gene (reference sequence) yields SEHNR for CDR1 and FQNEAQ for CDR2. The CDR3 has 17 amino acids, counting the end cysteine and phenylalanine. The kept DNA is CDR3 alone, 51 bases in frame from the first base. Ophthalmopathy patients had moderately to severely active disease, with a Clinical Activity Score of 3 or more, a NOSPECS grade of 4 or more, and a disease duration of less than 3 months. Exclusion was applied to patients with uncontrolled infections, other autoimmune diseases, pregnancy or lactation. Diagnoses relied on clinical symptoms, serum thyroxine and TRAb, thyroid ultrasound and orbital computed tomography. PBMCs were isolated from about 9.1 ml of fresh peripheral blood by Ficoll-Paque density gradient centrifugation. Trizol reagent was used to extract total RNA, and RNA quality was then checked on an Agilent 2100 Bioanalyzer.

The origin of this receptor is a woman aged 25 to 39 with Graves' ophthalmopathy. Recombination joined TRBV7-9 with TRBJ1-2; 8 middle bases align to TRBD1. The sequencing input was blood. The CDR3 here reads CASYEPGGAGAYYGYTF. The DNA reads TGTGCCAGCTATGAGCCAGGGGGCGCGGGTGCCTACTATGGCTACACCTTC. Full variable domain (CDR3 extended with the reference TRBV7-9 and TRBJ1-2 proteins): DTGVSQNPRHKITKRGQNVTFRCDPISEHNRLYWYRQTLGQGPEFLTYFQNEAQLEKSRLLSDRFSAERPKGSFSTLEIQRTEQGDSAMYLCASYEPGGAGAYYGYTFGSGTRLTVV.